This T cell receptor beta chain was identified in a study of blood T cell repertoires in COVID-19. Turning to the study itself: PBMCs, B-cell-depleted T cells, or T cells were the source of the cDNA or gDNA that made up the material.

Here immunoSEQ multiplex PCR was the method, and the copy in TCRdb shows in-frame clones only, minus some. The table includes about 130,000 clones, about 75% detected once. There are 16 residues in the CDR3. Deletions cut 3 bases from V and 5 bases from J, with 17 bases between. The germline V gene encodes CDR1 SGHTA and CDR2 FQGNSA. This clone was observed a few times. The clonotype originates from a man aged 80 or over with acute or convalescent COVID-19. The chain carries TRBV7-2 and TRBJ1-5, with D perhaps TRBD1 (5 bases). The sample taken for sequencing was peripheral blood. In DNA, the CDR3 is TGTGCCAGCAGCTTCAGGGAGGGGAAGGTAGATCAGCCCCAGCATTTT. This translates into CASSFREGKVDQPQHF.